The 24 T cell receptor beta chains listed next were all sequenced from one sample in a study of blood T cell repertoires in COVID-19. Data came from immunoSEQ multiplex PCR; TCRdb stores just in-frame clones and leaves some out. The sample includes about 180,000 clones, less than 90% seen only once; the top ten take around 7.3%. Sequencing used peripheral blood. These receptors were obtained from a woman between 65 and 79 years old with COVID-19, enrolled during active disease.

The V and J genes are TRBV9 and TRBJ1-1; D unresolved. Per germline, CDR1 SGDLS and CDR2 YYNGEE. The germline V and J ends were trimmed by 0 bases and 4 bases, with 7 bases remaining between them. This CDR3 contains 13 residues. The CDR3 here is CASSVEPSTEAFF. The DNA for the CDR3 is TGTGCCAGCAGCGTAGAACCGAGCACTGAAGCTTTCTTT.

V usage is TRBV6-1 and J usage is TRBJ2-7; TRBD1 matches 11 bases. Germline assignment: CDR1 MNHNS and CDR2 SASEGT. The ends lost 1 base at V and 3 bases at J; junction bases unmatched: 2. This CDR3 has 15 amino acids. In nucleotides, the CDR3 is TGTGCCAGCAGTGAAGGGGGACAGGGGGTCTACGAGCAGTACTTC. It specifies CASSEGGQGVYEQYF.

V is TRBV29-1 and J is TRBJ2-7; 8 bases match TRBD1. CDR3 length: 12 residues. CDR1 and CDR2 (germline): SQVTM, ANQGSEA. J gave up 7 bases and V 6 bases, and 8 bases lay outside the gene matches. The CDR3 is CSVRTGPQEQYF. The DNA of the CDR3 is TGCAGCGTCAGGACAGGGCCCCAAGAGCAGTACTTC.

The chain joins TRBV7-2 to TRBJ2-7; 11 bases match TRBD2. The CDR3 extends over 18 amino acids. The ends lost 5 bases at V and 2 bases at J; junction bases unmatched: 14. CDR1 is SGHTA, CDR2 FQGNSA, per germline. CDR3 nucleotide sequence: TGTGCCAGCAGCCCAATAGCGGGAGGGACCTCTTTACCCTACGAGCAGTACTTC. This translates into CASSPIAGGTSLPYEQYF. The variable domain in full, completed from reference TRBV7-2 and TRBJ2-7, reads GAGVSQSPSNKVTEKGKDVELRCDPISGHTALYWYRQSLGQGLEFLIYFQGNSAPDKSGLPSDRFSAERTGGSVSTLTIQRTQQEDSAVYLCASSPIAGGTSLPYEQYFGPGTRLTVT.

The chain is built from TRBV6-5 and TRBJ2-3; possibly TRBD1 for D (6 bases). The CDR3 runs to 13 residues. The V end lost 2 bases, the J end lost 6 bases, and 9 bases lay between the germline ends. CDR1 and CDR2 from the germline V gene are MNHEY and SVGAGI. CDR3 amino acids: CASSYTGKDTQYF. The DNA for the CDR3 is TGTGCCAGCAGTTACACAGGGAAGGATACGCAGTATTTT.

The gene calls are TRBV28 and TRBJ2-3, with 7 bases aligning to TRBD2. The CDR3 sequence is 14 residues long. Germline-derived CDR1 and CDR2 are MDHEN and SYDVKM. Trimming took 4 bases from V and 8 from J; bases not matched to a gene: 9. CDR3 in amino acids: CASSSIRTSFTQYF. The CDR3 DNA is TGTGCCAGCAGTTCTATAAGGACTAGTTTTACGCAGTATTTT.

V is TRBV28 and J is TRBJ1-2; the D is unclear. Per germline, CDR1 MDHEN and CDR2 SYDVKM. Deletions cut 2 bases from V and 2 bases from J, with 9 bases between. The CDR3 sequence is 14 residues long. This chain's CDR3 is CASSLINRNYGYTF. The CDR3 nucleotides read TGTGCCAGCAGTTTAATTAACAGAAACTATGGCTACACCTTC.

The rearrangement links TRBV24-1 to TRBJ2-1, with 8 bases identical to TRBD1. Unmatched junction bases numbered 6, after V lost 3 bases and J lost 3 bases. The CDR3 totals 16 residues. The germline gives CDR1 KGHDR, CDR2 SFDVKD. The CDR3 DNA is TGTGCCACCAGTGATCCGACAGGGGCAAACTACAATGAGCAGTTCTTC. Translating it yields CATSDPTGANYNEQFF.

This clone has just one count. V is TRBV21-1 and J is TRBJ2-1; TRBD2, the D gene given by the table, was not confirmed from the DNA. TRBV21-1 is deemed a pseudogene. The CDR3 loop spans 19 amino acids. CDR3 in DNA: TGTGCCAGCAGCAAAGGGGCTAGCGGGAGGGGGAGCTCCTACAATGAGCAGTTCTTC. Its translation: CASSKGASGRGSSYNEQFF.

This chain joins TRBV29-1 and TRBJ1-2; 9 nucleotides align to TRBD1. The J segment lost 9 bases and the V segment lost 1 base, leaving 6 bases of the junction unmatched. The CDR3 spans 13 residues. Germline assignment: CDR1 SQVTM and CDR2 ANQGSEA. CDR3: CSVEAQGATSYTF. The CDR3 bases are TGCAGCGTTGAAGCACAGGGGGCCACGAGCTACACCTTC.

The chain employs TRBV21-1 and TRBJ2-1; TRBD2 reflects the table's D call only, with no check against the DNA. TRBV21-1 is an annotated pseudogene. This CDR3 is 21 amino acids long. CDR3: CASSSKMGMVAGAKGYNEQFF. The CDR3 DNA sequence: TGTGCCAGCAGCAGTAAAATGGGTATGGTAGCGGGAGCAAAAGGCTACAATGAGCAGTTCTTC.

The V and J genes are TRBV28 and TRBJ1-6; the match to TRBD1 covers 7 bases. The CDR3 runs 15 residues. Germline V lookup: CDR1 MDHEN, CDR2 SYDVKM. V lost 7 bases and J lost 7; bases outside the gene matches: 10. The CDR3 reads CASMPARGSNSPLHF. CDR3 in DNA: TGTGCCAGCATGCCGGCCAGGGGGTCAAATTCACCCCTCCACTTT.

The V gene is TRBV9, the J gene TRBJ2-1, with 7 bases lining up with TRBD2. V lost 0 bases, J lost 2 bases, and 5 bases stayed unmatched. CDR1 is SGDLS and CDR2 is YYNGEE in the germline V gene. This CDR3 comprises 16 residues. The CDR3 reads CASSVGEGGPYNEQFF. CDR3 DNA sequence: TGTGCCAGCAGCGTAGGAGAGGGAGGGCCCTACAATGAGCAGTTCTTC.

The chain links TRBV4-2 to TRBJ2-1; D possibly corresponds to TRBD2 (7 bases). The V gene lost 1 base and the J gene lost 0 bases, with 13 bases spanning the gap. The germline CDR1 and CDR2 sequences are LGHNA and YNFKEQ. CDR3 length equals 17 residues. The CDR3 nucleotides are TGTGCCAGCAGCCAAGCTAAAGGGGGGGGCTCCTACAATGAGCAGTTCTTC. Its translation: CASSQAKGGGSYNEQFF.

This chain links TRBV2 with TRBJ2-7, with 8 bases matching TRBD1. The V segment lost 5 bases and the J segment 2 bases; nucleotides outside the gene matches: 5. This CDR3 comprises 14 residues. From germline, CDR1 is SNHLY and CDR2 FYNNEI. In nucleotides, the CDR3 is TGTGCCAGCAGTCGGACAGGGATTCCCTACGAGCAGTACTTC. It specifies CASSRTGIPYEQYF.

The V gene is TRBV29-1, the J gene TRBJ2-6; the match to TRBD2 covers 7 bases. Germline V gene data show CDR1 as SQVTM and CDR2 as ANQGSEA. The CDR3 length is 15 residues. V was pared by 7 bases and J by 2 bases, with 8 bases of the junction left unmatched. CDR3 bases: TGCAGCGCTGGCGGAGCGGGACCTGGGGCCAACGTCCTGACTTTC. Translation: CSAGGAGPGANVLTF.

The table lists this clone with a few counts. V is TRBV2 and J is TRBJ2-1; a weak D match, TRBD2 (6 bases). The germline V gene encodes CDR1 SNHLY and CDR2 FYNNEI. V gave up 5 bases and J gave up 9 bases, with 23 bases separating them. CDR3 size: 16 residues. DNA of the CDR3: TGTGCCAGCAGTCCCCTGAAGGCGGGAAGTCGTCGTGAGCAGTTCTTC. Translation gives CASSPLKAGSRREQFF.

The chain links TRBV9 to TRBJ1-1; TRBD1 might be the D (5 bases). Germline CDR1 and CDR2: SGDLS and YYNGEE. V was shortened by 4 bases and J by 3 bases, with 16 bases between the two germline ends. This CDR3 region has 15 residues. Here the CDR3 reads CASSPEGGAYTEAFF. The CDR3 nucleotides read TGTGCCAGCAGCCCCGAAGGAGGGGCCTACACTGAAGCTTTCTTT. The whole variable domain, remainder taken from reference TRBV9 and TRBJ1-1, is DSGVTQTPKHLITATGQRVTLRCSPRSGDLSVYWYQQSLDQGLQFLIQYYNGEERAKGNILERFSAQQFPDLHSELNLSSLELGDSALYFCASSPEGGAYTEAFFGQGTRLTVV.

This clone was seen ten or more times. The CDR3 DNA is TGTGCCAGCAGCCCCCGTGGACGGGACACGGAGACCCAGTACTTC. Protein product: CASSPRGRDTETQYF. The V and J genes are TRBV9 and TRBJ2-5, with a tentative D call TRBD1 (6 bases). Germline values: CDR1 SGDLS, CDR2 YYNGEE. The CDR3 runs 15 residues. V was pared by 4 bases and J by 5 bases, with 18 bases between.

The chain combines TRBV29-1 with TRBJ2-1, with 9 positions matching TRBD1. Germline V gives CDR1 SQVTM, CDR2 ANQGSEA. Unmatched junction bases numbered 8, after V lost 7 bases and J lost 16 bases. The CDR3 has 10 amino acids. The CDR3 reads CSARDRVEFF. The DNA for the CDR3 is TGCAGCGCTCGGGACAGGGTCGAATTCTTC.

This clone has more than one count but fewer than ten. This rearrangement joins TRBV3-1 (or the pseudogene TRBV3-2) to TRBJ2-3; D might be TRBD2 (5 bases). Germline V CDR1 and CDR2: LGHDT, YNNKEL (reference sequence). Trimming cost V 5 bases and J 9 bases, with 15 bases left between them. The CDR3 is 13 residues long. The CDR3 coding sequence is TGTGCCAGCAGCGACGAGGGCATACGAACGCAGTATTTT. It encodes CASSDEGIRTQYF.

The CDR3 protein is CASSQSKNRGRVGELFF. DNA of the CDR3: TGTGCCAGCAGCCAATCTAAAAACAGGGGGAGGGTCGGGGAGCTGTTTTTT. The rearrangement joins TRBV7-2 to TRBJ2-2, with a tentative D call TRBD1 (8 bases). The CDR3 has 17 residues. Germline V gene sequence: CDR1 SGHTA, CDR2 FQGNSA. V lost 5 bases to trimming and J lost 7 bases, with 23 bases between them.

The chain employs TRBV2 and TRBJ2-7; tentatively, D is TRBD2 (5 bases). The V gene lost 6 bases and the J gene lost 1 base, with 19 bases spanning the gap. The CDR3 is 16 residues long. Germline V CDR1 and CDR2: SNHLY, FYNNEI. The CDR3 DNA sequence: TGTGCCAGCAGACCCTCGGGAAGGGCTTTTTCCTACGAGCAGTACTTC. It encodes CASRPSGRAFSYEQYF.

This sequence joins TRBV7-9 and TRBJ2-3, with TRBD2 matching 8 bases. The J segment lost 0 bases and the V segment lost 5 bases, leaving 13 bases of the junction unmatched. This CDR3 comprises 18 residues. CDR1 is SEHNR and CDR2 is FQNEAQ in the germline V gene (reference sequence). The CDR3 region has the DNA TGTGCCAGCAGCCCCCAGGCGAGCGGGAGCTCAAGCACAGATACGCAGTATTTT. Its protein product is CASSPQASGSSSTDTQYF.